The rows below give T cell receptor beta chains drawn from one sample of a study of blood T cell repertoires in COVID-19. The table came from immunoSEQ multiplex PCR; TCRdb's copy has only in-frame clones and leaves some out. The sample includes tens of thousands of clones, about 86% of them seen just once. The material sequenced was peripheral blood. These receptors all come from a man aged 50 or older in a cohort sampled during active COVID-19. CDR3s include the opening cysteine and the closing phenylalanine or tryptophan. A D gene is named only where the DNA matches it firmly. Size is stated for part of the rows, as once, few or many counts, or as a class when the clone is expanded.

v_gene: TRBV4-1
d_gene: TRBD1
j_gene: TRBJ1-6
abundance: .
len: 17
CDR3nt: TGCGCCAGCAGCCAAGTTCACCTTGGACAGGGGGACTCACCCCTCCACTTT
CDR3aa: CASSQVHLGQGDSPLHF

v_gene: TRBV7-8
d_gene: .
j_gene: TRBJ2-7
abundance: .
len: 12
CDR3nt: TGTGCCAGCAGCTTGAGCGATGCGGGGCAGTACTTC
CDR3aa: CASSLSDAGQYF

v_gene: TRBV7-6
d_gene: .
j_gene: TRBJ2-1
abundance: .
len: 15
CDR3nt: TGTGCCAGCAGCCCAGGGGCTGGACCCATGAATGAGCAGTTCTTC
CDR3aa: CASSPGAGPMNEQFF

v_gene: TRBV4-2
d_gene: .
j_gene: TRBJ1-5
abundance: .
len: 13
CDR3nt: TGTGCCAGCAGCCAAACAGGGAATCAGCCCCAGCATTTT
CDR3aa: CASSQTGNQPQHF

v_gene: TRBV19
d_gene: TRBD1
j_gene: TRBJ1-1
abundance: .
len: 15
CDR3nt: TGTGCCAGTAAACAGGGGAGACGCATGAACACTGAAGCTTTCTTT
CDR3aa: CASKQGRRMNTEAFF

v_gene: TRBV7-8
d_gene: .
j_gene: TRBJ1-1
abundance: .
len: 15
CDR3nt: TGTGCCAGCAGCTTAGACTCGGGGTGGGTAGCTGAAGCTTTCTTT
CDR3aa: CASSLDSGWVAEAFF

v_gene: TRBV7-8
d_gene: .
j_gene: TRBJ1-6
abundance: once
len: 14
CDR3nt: TGTGCCAGCAGCGTCGACAACTATAATTCACCCCTCCACTTT
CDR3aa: CASSVDNYNSPLHF

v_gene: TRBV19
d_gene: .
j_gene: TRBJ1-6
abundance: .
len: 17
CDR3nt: TGTGCCAGTAGGATTGGGGGCCAGCAAAGGGTTCGCTCACCCCTCCACTTT
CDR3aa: CASRIGGQQRVRSPLHF

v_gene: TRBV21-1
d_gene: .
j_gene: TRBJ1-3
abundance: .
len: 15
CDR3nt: TGTGCCAGAATAGGACAGGGAAGGTCCGGAAACACCATATATTTT
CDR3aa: CARIGQGRSGNTIYF

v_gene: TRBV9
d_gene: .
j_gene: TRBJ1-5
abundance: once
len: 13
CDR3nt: TGTGCCAGCAGCGGAGGAGGCGATCAGCCCCAGCATTTT
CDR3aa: CASSGGGDQPQHF

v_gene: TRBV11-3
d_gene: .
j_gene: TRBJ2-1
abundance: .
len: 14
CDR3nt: TGTGCCAGCAGCTTAGGGCAGGGAAGGCGCGAGCAGTTCTTC
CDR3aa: CASSLGQGRREQFF

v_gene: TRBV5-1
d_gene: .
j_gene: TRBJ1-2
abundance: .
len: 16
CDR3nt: TGCGCCAGCAGCCCCTATTCGTCGGGTGCTAACTATGGCTACACCTTC
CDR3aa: CASSPYSSGANYGYTF

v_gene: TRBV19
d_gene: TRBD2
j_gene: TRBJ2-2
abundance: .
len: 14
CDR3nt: TGTGCCAGTAGGGAGCGGGAGATGCCCGGGGAGCTGTTTTTT
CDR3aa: CASREREMPGELFF

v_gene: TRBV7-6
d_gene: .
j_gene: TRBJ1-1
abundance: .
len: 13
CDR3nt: TGTGCCAGCAGATCGGACAGAGGCTATGAAGCTTTCTTT
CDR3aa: CASRSDRGYEAFF

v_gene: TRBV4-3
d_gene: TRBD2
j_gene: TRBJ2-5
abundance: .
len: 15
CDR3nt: TGCGCCAGCAGCCAAGGGGGGGGAGCTCAAGAGACCCAGTACTTC
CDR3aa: CASSQGGGAQETQYF

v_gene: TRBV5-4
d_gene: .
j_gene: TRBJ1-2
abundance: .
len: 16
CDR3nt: TGTGCCAGCAGCTTGGCCATAGAGGGGGGGGGAGTTGGCTACACCTTC
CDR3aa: CASSLAIEGGGVGYTF

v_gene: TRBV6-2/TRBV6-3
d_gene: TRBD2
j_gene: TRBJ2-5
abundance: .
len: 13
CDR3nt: TGTGCCAGCAGTTACGGGACGGGAGGGACCCAGTACTTC
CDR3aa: CASSYGTGGTQYF

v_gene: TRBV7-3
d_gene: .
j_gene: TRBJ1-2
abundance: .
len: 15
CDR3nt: TGTGCCAGCAGCTTAACTCCCCGGCTCGAGGGAGGCTACACCTTC
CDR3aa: CASSLTPRLEGGYTF

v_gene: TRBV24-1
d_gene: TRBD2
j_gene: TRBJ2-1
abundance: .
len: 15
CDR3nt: TGTGCCACCAGTGGAAGCGGGAGCTCCTACAATGAGCAGTTCTTC
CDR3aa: CATSGSGSSYNEQFF

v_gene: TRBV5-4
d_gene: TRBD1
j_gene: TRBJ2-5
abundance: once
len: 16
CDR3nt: TGTGCCAGCAGCGCTTGGGACAGGGGGGGAGAAGAGACCCAGTACTTC
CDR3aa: CASSAWDRGGEETQYF

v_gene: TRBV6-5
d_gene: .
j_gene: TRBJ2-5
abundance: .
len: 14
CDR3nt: TGTGCCAGCAGTTACTCGGACATTTTGGAGACCCAGTACTTC
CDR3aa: CASSYSDILETQYF

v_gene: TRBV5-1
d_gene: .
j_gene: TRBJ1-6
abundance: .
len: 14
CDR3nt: TGCGCCAGCAGCTTGGATCATCAAAATTCACCCCTCCACTTT
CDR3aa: CASSLDHQNSPLHF

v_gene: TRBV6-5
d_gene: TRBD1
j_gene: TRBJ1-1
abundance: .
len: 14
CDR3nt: TGTGCCAGCAGTCAGGACAGGGGAGGCACTGAAGCTTTCTTT
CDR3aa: CASSQDRGGTEAFF

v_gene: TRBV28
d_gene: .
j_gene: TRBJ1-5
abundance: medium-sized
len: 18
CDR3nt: TGTGCCAGCAGTTGGAACAGGGAAGGGGATCTGGGCAATCAGCCCCAGCATTTT
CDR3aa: CASSWNREGDLGNQPQHF

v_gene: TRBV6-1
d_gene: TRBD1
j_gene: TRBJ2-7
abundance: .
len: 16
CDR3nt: TGTGCCAGCAGTGAACCTCCGGGACAGTCGGCAGGCGAGCAGTACTTC
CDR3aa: CASSEPPGQSAGEQYF